These 12 T cell receptor beta chains came from one sample sequenced in a study of blood T cell repertoires in COVID-19. The method was immunoSEQ multiplex PCR; TCRdb's version includes in-frame clones alone and lacks a portion of them. In the table there are 200,000 to 300,000 clones, approximately 90% of which are singletons. The sequenced sample was PBMCs or T cells enriched from blood (not recorded which). The source of these receptors is a man aged 35 to 55 who had recovered from COVID-19.

The rearrangement joins TRBV29-1 to TRBJ2-2; D is perhaps TRBD1 (5 bases). The CDR3 runs to 15 residues. Looked up from germline, CDR1 is SQVTM and CDR2 is ANQGSEA. Trimming pared 2 bases from V and 5 bases from J, leaving 15 bases between. The CDR3 DNA is TGCAGCGTTGAATACCCCCCCAGGGCGACCGGGGAGCTGTTTTTT. As protein: CSVEYPPRATGELFF.

This rearrangement joins TRBV28 to TRBJ2-1, with 8 bases matching TRBD2. The germline gives CDR1 MDHEN, CDR2 SYDVKM. Trimming at V came to 5 bases and at J to 0 bases, leaving 18 bases not matched to a gene. The CDR3 is made up of 20 amino acids. CDR3 bases: TGTGCCAGCAGTCCCCTAGTCGTAGCGGGAACTTTGAGCTCCTACAATGAGCAGTTCTTC. It is translated as CASSPLVVAGTLSSYNEQFF.

The CDR3 region has the DNA TGTGCCAGCACTCGTTCAACCGGCGAGCAGTACTTC. This gives the protein CASTRSTGEQYF. J is TRBJ2-7 and V is TRBV28; D is undetermined. The CDR3 length is 12 residues. V gave up 7 bases and J gave up 6 bases, with 13 bases separating them. Germline CDR1 MDHEN, CDR2 SYDVKM.

This clone was recorded once. This sequence joins TRBV7-9 and TRBJ1-5; D might be TRBD1 (6 bases). The V gene lost 1 base and the J gene lost 7 bases, with 14 bases spanning the gap. The germline V gene encodes CDR1 SEHNR and CDR2 FQNEAQ (reference sequence). This CDR3 contains 15 residues. The CDR3 DNA is TGTGCCAGCAGCTTAGGGGGGGGCGCACGGCAGCCCCAGCATTTT. Translation: CASSLGGGARQPQHF.

This chain connects TRBV18 to TRBJ2-7; tentatively, D is TRBD1 (6 bases). Trimming shortened V by 8 bases and J by 1 base, and 12 bases separated the two germline ends. Germline V CDR1 and CDR2: KGHSH, LQKENI. The CDR3 extends over 13 amino acids. CDR3: CASGGQGSYEQYF. Written as DNA, the CDR3 is TGTGCCAGCGGGGGCCAGGGTTCCTACGAGCAGTACTTC.

In regard to this clone: The same CDR3 also results from other DNA sequences found in this sample. The V and J genes are TRBV27 and TRBJ2-7; D is ambiguous. V lost 6 bases and J 5 bases, leaving 8 bases between the germline ends. This CDR3 contains 11 residues. Germline V gives CDR1 MNHEY, CDR2 SMNVEV (reference sequence). CDR3 region: CASSYGHEQYF. CDR3 coding DNA: TGTGCCAGCAGCTATGGGCACGAGCAGTACTTC.

The rearrangement links TRBV7-2 to TRBJ2-5; TRBD2 aligns across 8 bases. J gave up 5 bases and V 6 bases, and 5 bases lay outside the gene matches. The CDR3 has 13 amino acids. Germline V gene data show CDR1 as SGHTA and CDR2 as FQGNSA. CDR3 bases: TGTGCCAGCAGACAATCGGGGGGGGAGACCCAGTACTTC. This gives the protein CASRQSGGETQYF.

Here the CDR3 DNA reads TGTGCCAGCAGGAGCGGGGGGGCCATTGCCGGGGAGCTGTTTTTT. Translated: CASRSGGAIAGELFF. V and J are TRBV6-5 and TRBJ2-2, with 10 nucleotides matching TRBD2. The CDR3 consists of 15 residues. Germline CDR1 and CDR2: MNHEY and SVGAGI. Trimming removed 6 bases from V and 6 bases from J; junction bases left unmatched: 7.

The chain links TRBV25-1 to TRBJ1-1, with 8 bases that match TRBD1. The ends lost 3 bases at V and 1 base at J; junction bases unmatched: 4. The germline V gene has CDR1 MGHDK and CDR2 SYGVNS. CDR3 length: 15 residues. Here the CDR3 reads CASSEGDRGNTEAFF. CDR3 in DNA: TGTGCCAGCAGTGAGGGCGACAGGGGGAACACTGAAGCTTTCTTT.

The J gene is TRBJ2-7, the V gene TRBV29-1; the D gene is possibly TRBD2 (6 bases). Germline V gene lookup returns CDR1 SQVTM and CDR2 ANQGSEA. This CDR3 comprises 12 residues. V lost 5 bases and J 6 bases, leaving 14 bases between the germline ends. CDR3 in amino acids: CSVSNGGGEQYF. The CDR3 bases are TGCAGCGTTTCTAATGGGGGAGGCGAGCAGTACTTC.

The chain recombines TRBV4-1 with TRBJ2-1; a possible D gene is TRBD1 (6 bases). The CDR3 totals 16 residues. Between the trimmed V and J ends, which lost 1 base and 4 bases, there was a span of 14 bases. Germline V gives CDR1 MGHRA, CDR2 YSYEKL. CDR3 nucleotide sequence: TGCGCCAGCAGCCAAGGCCCCCAGGGGTGGTACAATGAGCAGTTCTTC. This sequence encodes CASSQGPQGWYNEQFF.

The rearrangement uses TRBV28 and TRBJ1-4; D not resolved. V lost 1 base and J 4 bases, leaving 7 bases between the germline ends. This CDR3 contains 14 residues. Germline assignment: CDR1 MDHEN and CDR2 SYDVKM. The CDR3 protein is CASSLSGSNEKLFF. In DNA, the CDR3 is TGTGCCAGCAGTTTATCGGGTAGTAATGAAAAACTGTTTTTT.